This entry lists 14 T cell receptor beta chains sequenced from one sample in a study of OX40 agonist ivuxolimab in advanced cancers. TCRdb's table, derived via immunoSEQ multiplex PCR, lists solely in-frame clones and lacks some. The sample comprises 30,000 to 35,000 clones, about four fifths of which are singletons, and approximately 19% rests with the top ten. Sequencing was performed on CD4+ or CD8+ T cells sorted from blood, taken in a trial of the OX40 agonist ivuxolimab. The receptors here all came from an adult with an advanced solid tumor such as melanoma, head and neck, liver or kidney cancer.

CDR3 region: CASKQQETQYF. The CDR3 bases are TGCGCCAGCAAACAGCAAGAGACCCAGTACTTC. V and J are TRBV5-1 and TRBJ2-5, with no clear D. This CDR3 has 11 residues. Trimming removed 6 bases at V and 2 bases at J, with 5 bases between. Germline CDR1 reads SGHRS; CDR2 reads YFSETQ. Looking up the rest from reference TRBV5-1 and TRBJ2-5 gives the full variable domain: KAGVTQTPRYLIKTRGQQVTLSCSPISGHRSVSWYQQTPGQGLQFLFEYFSETQRNKGNFPGRFSGRQFSNSRSEMNVSTLELGDSALYLCASKQQETQYFGPGTRLLVL.

As to this clone: This same CDR3 is encoded by further DNA sequences in the sample. The chain is built from TRBV7-2 and TRBJ1-4; tentative D call: TRBD1 (5 bases). The CDR3 totals 13 residues. Germline V lookup: CDR1 SGHTA, CDR2 FQGNSA. V dropped 0 bases and J dropped 8 bases, with 7 bases sitting between them. The CDR3 DNA follows: TGTGCCAGCAGCTTAGCGGGGGGGGAAAAACTGTTTTTT. Translated: CASSLAGGEKLFF.

This chain connects TRBV4-1 to TRBJ2-4; TRBD2 is a possible D gene (6 bases). Trimming removed 0 bases at V and 1 base at J, with 10 bases between. CDR1 and CDR2 (germline): MGHRA, YSYEKL. The CDR3 totals 16 residues. The CDR3 nucleotides read TGCGCCAGCAGCCAAGATGGGGGGTCGGCCAAAAACATTCAGTACTTC. Translated: CASSQDGGSAKNIQYF.

This clone was detected only a few times. The chain combines TRBV6-5 with TRBJ1-2; D might be TRBD1 (6 bases). The CDR3 is 14 residues long. Trimming took off 2 bases at V and 8 bases at J, with 15 bases between the two ends. The germline V gene has CDR1 MNHEY and CDR2 SVGAGI. The CDR3 coding sequence is TGTGCCAGCAGTTACGGTGTCGGAGGGGGAGGCTACACCTTC. Residues: CASSYGVGGGGYTF.

This clone was detected once. The J gene is TRBJ2-7, the V gene TRBV28; 8 bases are a match to TRBD1. Germline CDR1 MDHEN, CDR2 SYDVKM. J gave up 6 bases and V 6 bases, and 4 bases lay outside the gene matches. CDR3 size: 12 residues. This CDR3 reads CASRGQGAEQYV. The DNA for the CDR3 is TGTGCCAGCAGAGGGCAGGGGGCCGAGCAGTACGTC.

J is TRBJ2-3 and V is TRBV11-1; D perhaps matches TRBD1 (6 bases). Trimming pared 1 base from V and 4 bases from J, leaving 12 bases between. CDR3 size: 15 residues. The V gene's germline CDR1 is SGHAT and CDR2 FQDESV (reference sequence). CDR3 sequence: CASSLVRGVSDTQYF. CDR3 bases: TGTGCCAGCAGCTTAGTCAGGGGAGTCTCAGATACGCAGTATTTT.

The CDR3 DNA sequence: TGCGCCAGCAGCTATATCCAGGGGGCCACCGGGGAGCTGTTTTTT. It is translated as CASSYIQGATGELFF. The chain combines TRBV4-3 with TRBJ2-2, with TRBD1 identical over 8 bases. The CDR3 is 15 residues long. CDR1 is LGHNA, CDR2 YSLEER, per germline. V was pared by 5 bases and J by 4 bases, with 6 bases of the junction left unmatched.

The sample holds a few counts of this clone. The rearrangement uses TRBV6-1 and TRBJ1-6, with TRBD1 matching over 8 bases. The trim removed 4 bases at V and 4 bases at J, leaving 15 bases unmatched. Germline V gene sequence: CDR1 MNHNS, CDR2 SASEGT. The CDR3 runs to 19 residues. Here the CDR3 reads CASSGSKGGQEIYNSPLHF. In nucleotides, the CDR3 is TGTGCCAGCAGTGGATCTAAAGGGGGACAGGAGATATATAATTCACCCCTCCACTTT.

The CDR3 sequence is CASSLALGTGADEQFF. CDR3 nucleotides: TGCGCCAGCAGCTTGGCCCTTGGGACAGGGGCGGATGAGCAGTTCTTC. The chain carries TRBV5-1 and TRBJ2-1, with 10 bases that match TRBD1. Germline values: CDR1 SGHRS, CDR2 YFSETQ. CDR3 length: 16 residues. The V segment lost 0 bases and the J segment 8 bases; nucleotides outside the gene matches: 8.

This chain links TRBV7-9 with TRBJ1-6, with 7 bases identical to TRBD1. Germline-derived CDR1 and CDR2 are SEHNR and FQNEAQ (reference sequence). The CDR3 is made up of 15 amino acids. Trimming took 5 bases from V and 7 from J; bases not matched to a gene: 8. In DNA form, the CDR3 reads TGTGCCAGCAGCACAAGGGACAGCCCGAATTCACCCCTCCACTTT. Translation gives CASSTRDSPNSPLHF.

This sequence joins TRBV11-3 and TRBJ1-1; the D is unclear. V gave up 4 bases and J gave up 4 bases, with 10 bases separating them. This CDR3 is 13 amino acids long. Germline assignment: CDR1 SGHNT and CDR2 YENEEA. The CDR3 is CASSSVLGTEAFF. The CDR3 region has the DNA TGTGCCAGCAGCTCGGTACTCGGCACTGAAGCTTTCTTT.

The V gene is TRBV5-4, the J gene TRBJ2-2; D gene unclear. V gave up 3 bases and J gave up 5 bases, with 5 bases separating them. Germline CDR1 SGHNT, CDR2 YYREEE (reference sequence). The CDR3 sequence is 12 residues long. The DNA for the CDR3 is TGTGCCAGCAGCTCTTTTACCGGGGAGCTGTTTTTT. This translates into CASSSFTGELFF. Full variable domain (outside the CDR3, taken from reference TRBV5-4 and TRBJ2-2): ETGVTQSPTHLIKTRGQQVTLRCSSQSGHNTVSWYQQALGQGPQFIFQYYREEENGRGNFPPRFSGLQFPNYSSELNVNALELDDSALYLCASSSFTGELFFGEGSRLTVL.

The chain carries TRBV10-3 and TRBJ2-7; D gene unclear. V lost 2 bases and J lost 12, with 11 bases in between. The CDR3 length is 11 residues. Germline V lookup: CDR1 ENHRY, CDR2 SYGVKD. The CDR3 sequence is CAISEGQNVYV. CDR3 nucleotide sequence: TGTGCCATCAGTGAGGGTCAAAATGTGTACGTC.

This clone was detected a few times. The chain links TRBV25-1 to TRBJ1-4; D unclear. V was cut by 5 bases and J by 1 base, with 8 bases left in between. Germline V lookup: CDR1 MGHDK, CDR2 SYGVNS. The CDR3 covers 14 residues. The CDR3, as DNA: TGTGCCAGCAGTCTTCTTGGAACTAATGAAAAACTGTTTTTT. This translates into CASSLLGTNEKLFF. The whole variable domain, remainder taken from reference TRBV25-1 and TRBJ1-4, is EADIYQTPRYLVIGTGKKITLECSQTMGHDKMYWYQQDPGMELHLIHYSYGVNSTEKGDLSSESTVSRIRTEHFPLTLESARPSHTSQYLCASSLLGTNEKLFFGSGTQLSVL.